This T cell receptor beta chain was documented in a study of blood T cell repertoires in COVID-19. Authors' analysis steps: Estimation of nucleated cell counts relied on the amplification of reference gene primers. Clones were read by immunoSEQ multiplex PCR, and TCRdb kept only the in-frame ones, dropping some. D and trimming come from the DNA, and the V and J calls and clone size come from that table. The data show under 250,000 clones, with around 80% seen just once and 8.2% held by the top ten. The ends lost 2 bases at V and 3 bases at J; junction bases unmatched: 3. Germline V gives CDR1 LNHDA, CDR2 SQIVND (reference sequence). The CDR3 extends over 14 amino acids.

The rearrangement links TRBV19 to TRBJ2-5; 7 bases agree with TRBD1. Material: peripheral blood. The receptor was isolated from a woman aged 45-60 years with acute or convalescent COVID-19. DNA of the CDR3: TGTGCCAGTAGTATATCCGGGACAGAAGAGACCCAGTACTTC. Translated, it gives CASSISGTEETQYF.